This T cell receptor (beta chain) came from a study of T cells in tuberculosis. Study as a whole: IGRA-negative adolescents, IGRA-positive adolescents with latent tuberculosis and adults with active tuberculosis formed this South African cohort. Study-level findings and limits: Active tuberculosis TCR-alpha repertoires lay closer to GMM-specific TCRs than IGRA-negative controls, suggesting clonal expansion.

This clone has just one count. The target antigen is unknown. The CDR3 is 14 amino acids. V gave up 2 bases and J gave up 5 bases, with 12 bases separating them. CDR1 and CDR2 (germline): MDHEN, SYDVKM. The assay was immunoSEQ multiplex PCR, and TCRdb's table has in-frame clones only and misses some. The sample lists about 33,000 clones, 85% to 95% seen once, with around 7.7% in the top ten. The specimen sequenced was PBMCs. The TCR sequence derives from a donor between 10 and 35 years old with latent tuberculosis or without tuberculosis infection. Some clones in this sample may be carry-over from other donors' samples. The V call is TRBV28, the J call TRBJ1-1, with D unresolved. The CDR3: CASSLIRTGTEAFF. CDR3 DNA sequence: TGTGCCAGCAGTTTAATCAGGACGGGAACTGAAGCTTTCTTT.